These 13 T cell receptor beta chains were all obtained from the same sample, sequenced in a study of cytomegalovirus exposure and HLA in healthy donors. A multiplex PCR was run with 60 Vbeta primers and 13 Jbeta primers. Method: immunoSEQ multiplex PCR; TCRdb's copy keeps in-frame clones and lacks some. The data hold 60,000 to 70,000 clones, with approximately 71% observed a single time. Sequencing was carried out using PBMCs. The receptor set was obtained from a middle-aged woman in good health and CMV-seropositive.

Details on this clone: The junction departs from germline at one end; a sequencing error may be responsible. This chain uses TRBV9 with TRBJ2-1; maybe TRBD2 (5 bases). The CDR3 covers 15 residues. CDR1 SGDLS and CDR2 YYNGEE come from the germline V gene. The DNA for the CDR3 is TGTGCCGGCAGCCTACGTTCGGACCGGGGAAGTGAGCAGTTCTTC. Protein product: CAGSLRSDRGSEQFF.

This chain joins TRBV7-2 and TRBJ1-2; D gene uncertain. Trimming cost V 5 bases and J 7 bases, with 17 bases left between them. Germline assignment: CDR1 SGHTA and CDR2 FQGNSA. The CDR3 covers 14 residues. CDR3 loop: CASSRAEGDGGYTF. In nucleotides, the CDR3 is TGTGCCAGCAGCCGGGCCGAGGGTGACGGTGGCTACACCTTC.

CDR3 sequence: CASSPGQGDLPEQYF. CDR3 nucleotide sequence: TGTGCCAGCAGCCCCGGACAGGGCGACCTCCCCGAGCAGTACTTC. The chain has TRBV7-8 and TRBJ2-7; 8 bases match TRBD1. Germline loops: CDR1 SGHVS, CDR2 FQNEAQ. This CDR3 is 15 amino acids long. With V trimmed by 5 bases and J by 6 bases, 12 bases remained unmatched.

This clone was recorded a few times. The sample contains more than one DNA sequence encoding this CDR3. The CDR3 DNA sequence: TGTGCCAGTAGTACCCAAATGAACACTGAAGCTTTCTTT. Translating gives CASSTQMNTEAFF. The rearrangement uses TRBV19 and TRBJ1-1; the D is unclear. The germline CDR1 and CDR2 sequences are LNHDA and SQIVND (reference sequence). Between the trimmed V and J ends, which lost 4 bases and 0 bases, there was a span of 6 bases. The CDR3 sequence is 13 residues long.

The chain carries TRBV2 and TRBJ1-3; TRBD1 is a possible D gene (6 bases). V was cut by 6 bases and J by 8 bases, with 11 bases left in between. CDR3 size: 12 residues. CDR1 and CDR2 (germline): SNHLY, FYNNEI. CDR3 region: CASRGQRDTIYF. The CDR3 coding sequence is TGTGCCAGCAGGGGACAAAGGGACACCATATATTTT.

The J gene is TRBJ2-7, the V gene TRBV5-6; TRBD1 matches at 9 bases. Germline trimming cut 3 bases from V and 4 bases from J; bases unmatched to any gene: 5. Germline V CDR1 and CDR2: SGHDT, YYEEEE. The CDR3 sequence is 14 residues long. CDR3 region: CASSYGTGSYEQYF. CDR3 sequence (DNA): TGTGCCAGCAGCTACGGGACAGGGTCGTACGAGCAGTACTTC.

V usage is TRBV5-6 and J usage is TRBJ1-6, with TRBD1 as a possible D gene (5 bases). The CDR3 spans 15 residues. CDR1 is SGHDT and CDR2 is YYEEEE in the germline V gene. V lost 0 bases and J lost 8, with 12 bases in between. CDR3 residues: CASSLGVGLDSPLHF. The CDR3 DNA reads TGTGCCAGCAGCTTGGGGGTGGGACTCGATTCACCCCTCCACTTT.

The V and J genes are TRBV7-9 and TRBJ1-4, with D unclear. This CDR3 is built from 14 residues. Germline assignment: CDR1 SEHNR and CDR2 FQNEAQ (reference sequence). Trimming took 5 bases from V and 6 from J, leaving 13 bases between them. As DNA, the CDR3 is TGTGCCAGCAGCCCGGGGAGAAAGGATGAAAAACTGTTTTTT. Amino acids: CASSPGRKDEKLFF. Drawing the rest from reference TRBV7-9 and TRBJ1-4, the complete variable domain is DTGVSQNPRHKITKRGQNVTFRCDPISEHNRLYWYRQTLGQGPEFLTYFQNEAQLEKSRLLSDRFSAERPKGSFSTLEIQRTEQGDSAMYLCASSPGRKDEKLFFGSGTQLSVL.

This clone has a handful of counts. V gene TRBV5-1 combines with J gene TRBJ1-5, with 10 bases fitting TRBD1. This CDR3 has 14 amino acids. CDR1 and CDR2 (germline): SGHRS, YFSETQ. V shed 3 bases and J 5 bases; nucleotides not matched to a gene: 2. The CDR3 nucleotides read TGCGCCAGCAGCTGGGGGACAGGGGATCAGCCCCAGCATTTT. Encoded protein: CASSWGTGDQPQHF.

V usage is TRBV30 and J usage is TRBJ1-5, with D perhaps TRBD1 (6 bases). This CDR3 has 15 residues. Trimming left V 0 bases short and J 3 bases short, with 12 bases between. The germline CDR1 and CDR2 sequences are GTSNPN and SVGIG (reference sequence). CDR3 amino acids: CAWSVRGGINQPQHF. The CDR3 nucleotides read TGTGCCTGGAGTGTACGGGGGGGCATCAATCAGCCCCAGCATTTT.

CDR3 DNA: TGTGCCAGCAGCGTAGCTGAGCGGGGGCACACCGGGGAGCTGTTTTTT. It translates to CASSVAERGHTGELFF. V gene TRBV9 combines with J gene TRBJ2-2; 8 bases fit TRBD2. V shed 0 bases, J shed 3 bases, and the junction held 4 bases outside the gene matches. The CDR3 extends over 16 amino acids. In germline, CDR1 is SGDLS, CDR2 YYNGEE.

As DNA, the CDR3 is TGTGCCAGCAGTTTAGGGGGCCGGGGTGAAGCTTTCTTT. Translated, it gives CASSLGGRGEAFF. This chain uses TRBV27 with TRBJ1-1, with D tentatively TRBD1 (6 bases). Trimming pared 2 bases from V and 7 bases from J, leaving 11 bases between. The CDR3 totals 13 residues. Germline assignment: CDR1 MNHEY and CDR2 SMNVEV (reference sequence).

This clone occurred once. The gene calls are TRBV6-1 and TRBJ1-2, with a tentative D call TRBD1 (5 bases). V lost 1 base, J lost 2 bases, and 17 bases lay in between. The CDR3 runs to 17 residues. Germline CDR1 and CDR2: MNHNS and SASEGT. CDR3 DNA: TGTGCCAGCAGTGAAGTAGGCGGCGGGGACCCCAACTATGGCTACACCTTC. It is translated as CASSEVGGGDPNYGYTF.